This section outlines one T cell receptor beta chain sequence together with its context. This entry comes from a study of blood T cell repertoires in COVID-19. At the level of the study: Samples came from the United States, Italy and Spain, spanning acute and convalescent COVID-19. Sample material is recorded as cDNA or gDNA derived from T cells, B-cell-depleted T cells, or PBMCs.

In the authors' workflow: For nucleated cells, counts were estimated from reference gene primer amplification. TCRdb's copy holds only in-frame clones and misses some; the assay was immunoSEQ multiplex PCR. The V and J calls and clone size were taken over from that table, and D and trimming were inferred from the DNA. The sample has fewer than 60,000 clones, more than 80% seen once. The V end was cut by 6 bases, the J end by 0 bases, with 9 bases between. The CDR3 totals 15 residues. Germline CDR1 reads LNHNV; CDR2 reads YYDKDF (reference sequence). The chain carries TRBV15 and TRBJ2-6; D gene ambiguous. The sample taken for sequencing was peripheral blood. The TCR was taken from a man between 60 and 75 years old with acute or convalescent COVID-19. The CDR3 sequence is CATRPGVSGANVLTF. The CDR3 DNA reads as TGTGCCACCAGGCCCGGAGTCTCTGGGGCCAACGTCCTGACTTTC.